This is a list of T cell receptor beta chains from one sample in a study of CD4+ T cells in melanoma. TCRdb's table, derived via immunoSEQ multiplex PCR, lists solely in-frame clones and lacks some. The sample includes 17,000 or so clones, 83% of them seen just once. Material for sequencing was cells from a culture (not recorded whether cultured in vitro). The receptors stem from a human donor with melanoma. Both conserved end residues are part of each CDR3. The D gene is left open where the match is weak. Clone sizes are given selectively: once, few, many, or a class where the clone is expanded.

d_call | clone_size | j_call | v_call | cdr3_nt | cdr3_aa
- | once | TRBJ1-5 | TRBV21-1 | TGTGCCAGCAGCAAAGAAATACTTGGGAGCAATCAGCCCCAGCATTTT | CASSKEILGSNQPQHF
- | - | TRBJ1-1 | TRBV12-5 | TGTGCTAGTGGTAGGGGAAATGAAGCTTTCTTT | CASGRGNEAFF
- | few | TRBJ1-2 | TRBV14 | TGTGCCAGCAGCGAAGGGAGGAGCTATGGCTACACCTTC | CASSEGRSYGYTF
- | once | TRBJ2-2 | TRBV2 | TGTGCCAGCAGTGTTCAGGTCACACAAACCGGGGAGCTGTTTTTT | CASSVQVTQTGELFF
TRBD1 | - | TRBJ1-2 | TRBV4-1 | TGCGCCAGCAGCCAAGGACAGGGCTATGGCTACACCTTC | CASSQGQGYGYTF
TRBD1 | - | TRBJ1-2 | TRBV7-9 | TGTGCCAGCAGCCAAGCGGGACAGTTTCACTATGGCTACACCTTC | CASSQAGQFHYGYTF
- | once | TRBJ2-7 | TRBV5-1 | TGCGCCAGCAGCCATGCAGGCCAGGACGAGCAGTACTTC | CASSHAGQDEQYF
- | - | TRBJ1-5 | TRBV10-1 | TGCGCCAGCAGTGGGGCCTTGAATCAGCCCCAGCATTTT | CASSGALNQPQHF
- | - | TRBJ2-3 | TRBV5-1 | TGCGCCAGCAGCTTGGGCACCCCCACGCTGAGATCAGATACGCAGTATTTT | CASSLGTPTLRSDTQYF
- | few | TRBJ1-6 | TRBV5-1 | TGCGCCAGCAGCTTGGAAGGTGGGGTGCAGTCACCCCTCCACTTT | CASSLEGGVQSPLHF
- | - | TRBJ2-7 | TRBV6-5 | TGTGCCAGCAGTTACTCTGGACTATCCAACGAGCAGTACTTC | CASSYSGLSNEQYF
- | - | TRBJ1-2 | TRBV2 | TGTGCCAGCAAGCAGGACTACTATGGCTACACCTTC | CASKQDYYGYTF
- | - | TRBJ2-4 | TRBV5-1 | TGCGCCAGCAGCTTAAACGAAATAGGGGGTTACGGAAACATTCAGTACTTC | CASSLNEIGGYGNIQYF
- | - | TRBJ2-2 | TRBV7-3 | TGTGCCAGCAGCTTACTTCCGACACTGAACACCGGGGAGCTGTTTTTT | CASSLLPTLNTGELFF